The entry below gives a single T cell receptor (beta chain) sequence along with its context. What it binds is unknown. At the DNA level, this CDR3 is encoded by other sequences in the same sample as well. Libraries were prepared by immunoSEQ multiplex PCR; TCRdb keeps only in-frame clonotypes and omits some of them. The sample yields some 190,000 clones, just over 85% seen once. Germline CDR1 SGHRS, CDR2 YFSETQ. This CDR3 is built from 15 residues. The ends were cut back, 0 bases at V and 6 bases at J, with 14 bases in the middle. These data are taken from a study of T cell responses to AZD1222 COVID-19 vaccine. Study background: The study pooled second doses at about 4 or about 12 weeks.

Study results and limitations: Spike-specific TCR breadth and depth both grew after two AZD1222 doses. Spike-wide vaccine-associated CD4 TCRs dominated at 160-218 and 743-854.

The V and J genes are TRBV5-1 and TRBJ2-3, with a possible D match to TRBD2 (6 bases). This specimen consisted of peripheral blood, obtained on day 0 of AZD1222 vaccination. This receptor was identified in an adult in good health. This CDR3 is CASSLGRGDTDTQYF. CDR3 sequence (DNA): TGCGCCAGCAGCTTGGGGCGGGGTGACACGGATACGCAGTATTTT.